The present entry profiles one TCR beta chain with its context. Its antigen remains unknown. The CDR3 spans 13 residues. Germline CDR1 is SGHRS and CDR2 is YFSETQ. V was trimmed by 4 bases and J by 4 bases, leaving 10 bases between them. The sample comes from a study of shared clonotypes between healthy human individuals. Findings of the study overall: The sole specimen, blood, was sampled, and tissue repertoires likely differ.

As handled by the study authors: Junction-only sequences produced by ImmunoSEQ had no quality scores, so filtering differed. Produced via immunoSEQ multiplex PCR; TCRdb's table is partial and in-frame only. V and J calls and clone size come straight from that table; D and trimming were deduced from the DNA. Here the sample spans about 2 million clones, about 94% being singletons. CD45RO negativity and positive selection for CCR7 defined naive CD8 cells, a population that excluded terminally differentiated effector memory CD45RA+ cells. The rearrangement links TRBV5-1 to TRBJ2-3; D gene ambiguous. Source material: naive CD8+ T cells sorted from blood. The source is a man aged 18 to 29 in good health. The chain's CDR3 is CASSPDVADTQYF. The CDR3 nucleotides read TGCGCCAGCAGCCCCGACGTGGCAGATACGCAGTATTTT.